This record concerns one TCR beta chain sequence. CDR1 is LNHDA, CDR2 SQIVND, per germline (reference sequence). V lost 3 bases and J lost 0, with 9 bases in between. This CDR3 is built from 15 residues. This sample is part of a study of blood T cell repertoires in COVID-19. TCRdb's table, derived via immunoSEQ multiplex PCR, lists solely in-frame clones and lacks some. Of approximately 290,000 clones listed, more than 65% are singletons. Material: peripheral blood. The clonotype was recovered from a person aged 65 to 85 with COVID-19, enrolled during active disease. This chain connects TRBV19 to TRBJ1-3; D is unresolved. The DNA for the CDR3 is TGTGCCAGTAGTATTTCGCTATCCTCTGGAAACACCATATATTTT. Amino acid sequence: CASSISLSSGNTIYF.